The rows below give T cell receptor beta chains drawn from one sample of a study of early T cells in non-severe SARS-CoV-2 infection. TCRdb passed the 5' RACE reads through MiXCR, listing each CDR3 protein once. The sample yields 37,000 or so distinct CDR3 sequences, 4.7% seen once. The sequenced sample was whole blood. These receptors were collected from an adult who was a healthcare worker with PCR-confirmed SARS-CoV-2 infection or an uninfected control (not recorded which). The conserved cysteine and the conserved F or W are not part of the CDR3 here. The D gene is left open where the match is weak.

J	D	V	CDR3
TRBJ2-3	TRBD1	TRBV12-3/TRBV12-4	ASRRGDRARTDTQY
TRBJ1-6	TRBD1	TRBV7-6	ASSLARRQGANSPLH
TRBJ2-1	TRBD2	TRBV7-3	ASSKTSAQYNEQF
TRBJ2-7	NA	TRBV20-1	SAPFGGPYEQY
TRBJ2-5	NA	TRBV7-2	ASSLEGGRETQY
TRBJ2-2	TRBD2	TRBV20-1	SAFSGSRTGELF
TRBJ1-5	NA	TRBV27	ASSLVGSLGKPQH
TRBJ2-3	NA	TRBV7-2	ASSLKGFTDTQY
TRBJ2-3	NA	TRBV11-2	ASSFGYTQY
TRBJ2-3	TRBD2	TRBV5-5	ASSWQTSGKADTQY
TRBJ2-1	TRBD2	TRBV12-3/TRBV12-4	ASKREGLGEQF
TRBJ2-2	TRBD2	TRBV20-1	SARDSSGRAFGELF
TRBJ2-7	TRBD2	TRBV28	ASSSPGLAGGDEQY
TRBJ2-1	NA	TRBV20-1	SASLQGREQF
TRBJ2-2	TRBD2	TRBV11-3	ASSFGSGSFTGELF
TRBJ2-1	NA	TRBV21-1	ASSAGQGLYNEQF
TRBJ2-2	TRBD2	TRBV11-2	ASSRNGRETGELF
TRBJ1-2	NA	TRBV15	ATSRAGVVGYT
TRBJ2-3	TRBD2	TRBV7-2	ASSLVGGSNTQY
TRBJ2-1	TRBD2	TRBV7-9	ATKVASGGNNEQF
TRBJ2-1	TRBD1	TRBV7-3	ASSLTADRGPTPNEQF
TRBJ2-1	NA	TRBV27	ASSLRGVNNEQF
TRBJ2-5	TRBD2	TRBV15	ATSRESTTAGWTQY
TRBJ2-3	TRBD2	TRBV18	ASSPPAAGGTDTQY
TRBJ2-5	NA	TRBV11-2	ASSSDVGTQY
TRBJ2-4	NA	TRBV7-9	ASSLVQANQY
TRBJ2-1	TRBD2	TRBV29-1	SLRGGGGDNEQF
TRBJ1-3	NA	TRBV13	ASSLTGSSGNTIY
TRBJ1-3	NA	TRBV6-5	ASSRSVGVGGNTIY
TRBJ2-1	TRBD1	TRBV10-3	AISVGTGTVNEQF
TRBJ2-2	NA	TRBV7-8	ASSSRMGGELF
TRBJ2-7	NA	TRBV7-9	ASSSTNGVTYEQY
TRBJ2-2	TRBD2	TRBV2	ASSPGLAGGLNGELF
TRBJ2-5	NA	TRBV11-2	ASSLSGLGGQETQY
TRBJ1-1	NA	TRBV2	ASRRGYGEAF
TRBJ2-7	NA	TRBV5-1	ASSPRTDFYEQY
TRBJ2-3	TRBD2	TRBV7-3	ASSQPTGTSGADTQY
TRBJ2-2	NA	TRBV30	AWGSGTGLGELF
TRBJ2-7	NA	TRBV6-2/TRBV6-3	ASSAPVLPFEQY
TRBJ2-1	TRBD1	TRBV11-3	ASSSSRGPVSYNEQF
TRBJ1-3	NA	TRBV20-1	SARGGPGNTIY
TRBJ1-1	NA	TRBV11-2	ASSFGRSEAF
TRBJ2-1	TRBD2	TRBV20-1	SARPRLAGVHNEQF
TRBJ2-1	NA	TRBV24-1	ATSRSVANEQF
TRBJ2-5	NA	TRBV27	ASSFFAGRGQETQY